A selection of T cell receptor beta chains follows, all from one sample in a study of blood T cell repertoires in COVID-19. The data were produced by immunoSEQ multiplex PCR, yet TCRdb's version contains in-frame clones alone and is incomplete. The sample records 75,000 to 100,000 clones, about 83% being singletons. Sequencing used peripheral blood. The source of these receptors is a human donor in a cohort sampled during active COVID-19. Each CDR3 is given with its conserved first and last residue. The D gene is left open where the match is weak. Clone size appears in some rows only: once, few, many, or a class for an expanded clone.

clone size: .; V gene: TRBV20-1; D gene: .; J gene: TRBJ2-3; CDR3 DNA: TGCAGTGCTAGTCTCCGAGGTCGGTCTAGCACAGATACGCAGTATTTT; CDR3 protein: CSASLRGRSSTDTQYF
clone size: .; V gene: TRBV7-9; D gene: TRBD1; J gene: TRBJ2-4; CDR3 DNA: TGTGCCAGCAGCGTTACAGGGGTTTCGGGAAACATTCAGTACTTC; CDR3 protein: CASSVTGVSGNIQYF
clone size: .; V gene: TRBV4-1; D gene: TRBD2; J gene: TRBJ2-5; CDR3 DNA: TGCGCCAGCAGCCCTCTCGCGACTAGCGGGAGGGCGGGAGAGACCCAGTACTTC; CDR3 protein: CASSPLATSGRAGETQYF
clone size: .; V gene: TRBV28; D gene: TRBD1; J gene: TRBJ2-3; CDR3 DNA: TGTGCCAGCAGTTTAGGACAGGGGGCCACAGATACGCAGTATTTT; CDR3 protein: CASSLGQGATDTQYF
clone size: .; V gene: TRBV18; D gene: .; J gene: TRBJ1-2; CDR3 DNA: TGTGCCAGCTCACCACTAACAGGGAACTTCTATGGCTACACCTTC; CDR3 protein: CASSPLTGNFYGYTF
clone size: .; V gene: TRBV6-2/TRBV6-3; D gene: .; J gene: TRBJ1-3; CDR3 DNA: TGTGCCAGCAGTCGGGGATACTCTGGAAACACCATATATTTT; CDR3 protein: CASSRGYSGNTIYF
clone size: .; V gene: TRBV11-2; D gene: TRBD1; J gene: TRBJ1-6; CDR3 DNA: TGTGCCAGCAGCCTAAGTCTCGTGACAGGGAGCTCCTATAATTCACCCCTCCACTTT; CDR3 protein: CASSLSLVTGSSYNSPLHF
clone size: .; V gene: TRBV2; D gene: .; J gene: TRBJ2-7; CDR3 DNA: TGTGCCAGCAGTGACCCCCTCAACAGGGCCCCTCGGGAGCAGTACTTC; CDR3 protein: CASSDPLNRAPREQYF
clone size: .; V gene: TRBV2; D gene: .; J gene: TRBJ1-2; CDR3 DNA: TGTGCCAGCAGCGTGACAGATAACTATGGCTACACCTTC; CDR3 protein: CASSVTDNYGYTF
clone size: .; V gene: TRBV14; D gene: .; J gene: TRBJ2-5; CDR3 DNA: TGTGCCAGCAGCCCCCTTCTGAGCGGTCAAGAGACCCAGTACTTC; CDR3 protein: CASSPLLSGQETQYF
clone size: .; V gene: TRBV12-3/TRBV12-4; D gene: .; J gene: TRBJ1-2; CDR3 DNA: TGTGCCAGCAGTTTATCTCTCTTATCAGACACCTTC; CDR3 protein: CASSLSLLSDTF
clone size: .; V gene: TRBV9; D gene: .; J gene: TRBJ2-1; CDR3 DNA: TGTGCCAGCAGCGTAGCTGGCGGGAACTACAATGAGCAGTTCTTC; CDR3 protein: CASSVAGGNYNEQFF
clone size: once; V gene: TRBV7-9; D gene: .; J gene: TRBJ2-7; CDR3 DNA: TGTGCCAGCAGCTCCGCCAGGGGACCCCTCTACGAGCAGTACTTC; CDR3 protein: CASSSARGPLYEQYF